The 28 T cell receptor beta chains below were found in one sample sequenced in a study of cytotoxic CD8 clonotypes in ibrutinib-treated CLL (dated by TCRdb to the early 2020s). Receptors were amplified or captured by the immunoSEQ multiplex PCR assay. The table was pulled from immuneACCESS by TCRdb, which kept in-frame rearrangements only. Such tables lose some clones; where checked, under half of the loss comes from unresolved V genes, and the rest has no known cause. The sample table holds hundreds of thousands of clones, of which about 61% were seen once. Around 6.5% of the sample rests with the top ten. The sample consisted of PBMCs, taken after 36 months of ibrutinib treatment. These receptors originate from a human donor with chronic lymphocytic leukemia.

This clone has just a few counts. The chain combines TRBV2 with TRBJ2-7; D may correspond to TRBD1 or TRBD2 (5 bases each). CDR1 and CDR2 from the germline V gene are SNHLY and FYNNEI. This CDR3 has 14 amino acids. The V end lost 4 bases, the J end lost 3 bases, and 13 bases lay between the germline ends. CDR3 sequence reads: CASSGPGTDYEQYF. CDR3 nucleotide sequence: TGTGCCAGCAGTGGTCCCGGGACGGACTACGAGCAGTACTTC.

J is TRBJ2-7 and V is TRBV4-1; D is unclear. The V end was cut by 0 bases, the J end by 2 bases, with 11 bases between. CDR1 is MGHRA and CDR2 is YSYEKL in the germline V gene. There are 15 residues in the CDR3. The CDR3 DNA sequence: TGCGCCAGCAGCCAAGAGGGTGCCCCAGCCTACGAGCAGTACTTC. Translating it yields CASSQEGAPAYEQYF.

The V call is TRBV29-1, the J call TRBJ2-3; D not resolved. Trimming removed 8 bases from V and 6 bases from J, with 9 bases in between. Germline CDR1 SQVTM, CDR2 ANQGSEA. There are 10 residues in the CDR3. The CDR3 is CSPEMDTQYF. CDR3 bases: TGCAGCCCCGAAATGGATACGCAGTATTTT.

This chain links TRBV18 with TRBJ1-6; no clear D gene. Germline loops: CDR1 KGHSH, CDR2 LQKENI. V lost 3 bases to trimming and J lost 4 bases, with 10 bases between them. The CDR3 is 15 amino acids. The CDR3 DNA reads TGTGCCAGCTCACCTGGGGATTTTTATAATTCACCCCTCCACTTT. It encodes CASSPGDFYNSPLHF.

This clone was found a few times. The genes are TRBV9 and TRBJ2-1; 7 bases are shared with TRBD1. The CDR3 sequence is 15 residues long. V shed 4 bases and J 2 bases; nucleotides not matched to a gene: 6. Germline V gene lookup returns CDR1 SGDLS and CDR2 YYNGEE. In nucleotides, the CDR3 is TGTGCCAGCAGCCCGCGGACAGGTACCTACAATGAGCAGTTCTTC. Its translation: CASSPRTGTYNEQFF.

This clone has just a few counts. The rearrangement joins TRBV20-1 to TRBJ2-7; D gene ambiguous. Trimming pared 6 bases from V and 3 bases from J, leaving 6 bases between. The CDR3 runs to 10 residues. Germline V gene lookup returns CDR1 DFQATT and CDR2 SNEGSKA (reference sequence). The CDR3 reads CSAASYEQYF. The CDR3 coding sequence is TGCAGTGCCGCGAGCTACGAGCAGTACTTC.

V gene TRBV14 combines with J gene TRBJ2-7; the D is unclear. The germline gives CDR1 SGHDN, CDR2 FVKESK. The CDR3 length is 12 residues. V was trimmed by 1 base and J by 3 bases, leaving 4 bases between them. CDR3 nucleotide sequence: TGTGCCAGCAGCCAAGCCTTCTACGAGCAGTACTTC. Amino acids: CASSQAFYEQYF. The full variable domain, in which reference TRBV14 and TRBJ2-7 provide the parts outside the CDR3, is EAGVTQFPSHSVIEKGQTVTLRCDPISGHDNLYWYRRVMGKEIKFLLHFVKESKQDESGMPNNRFLAERTGGTYSTLKVQPAELEDSGVYFCASSQAFYEQYFGPGTRLTVT.

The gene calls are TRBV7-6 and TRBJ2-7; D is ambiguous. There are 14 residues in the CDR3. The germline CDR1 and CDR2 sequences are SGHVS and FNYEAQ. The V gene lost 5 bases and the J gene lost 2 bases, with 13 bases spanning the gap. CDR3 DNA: TGTGCCAGCAGCCTTACAGTCAATCCCTACGAGCAGTACTTC. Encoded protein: CASSLTVNPYEQYF.

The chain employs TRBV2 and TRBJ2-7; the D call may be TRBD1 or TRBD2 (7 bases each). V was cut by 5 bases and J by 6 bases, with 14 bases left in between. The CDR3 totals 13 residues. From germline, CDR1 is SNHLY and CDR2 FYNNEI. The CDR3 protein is CASSRTGEGEQYF. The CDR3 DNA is TGTGCCAGCAGTCGTACAGGGGAGGGCGAGCAGTACTTC.

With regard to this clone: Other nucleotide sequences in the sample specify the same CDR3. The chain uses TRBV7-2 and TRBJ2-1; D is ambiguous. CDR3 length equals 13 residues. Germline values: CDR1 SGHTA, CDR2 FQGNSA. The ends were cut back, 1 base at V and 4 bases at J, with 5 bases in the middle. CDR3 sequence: CASSLDSYNEQFF. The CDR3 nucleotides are TGTGCCAGCAGCTTAGACAGTTACAATGAGCAGTTCTTC.

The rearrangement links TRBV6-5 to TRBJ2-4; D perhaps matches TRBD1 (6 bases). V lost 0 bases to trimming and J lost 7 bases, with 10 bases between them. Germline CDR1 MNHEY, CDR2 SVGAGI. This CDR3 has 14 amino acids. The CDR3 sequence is CASSYSAGANIQYF. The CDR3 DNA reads TGTGCCAGCAGTTACTCGGCAGGGGCCAACATTCAGTACTTC.

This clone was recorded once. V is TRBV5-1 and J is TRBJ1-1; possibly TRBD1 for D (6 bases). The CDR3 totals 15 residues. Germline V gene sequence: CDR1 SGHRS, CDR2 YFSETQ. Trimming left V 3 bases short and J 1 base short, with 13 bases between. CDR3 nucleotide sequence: TGCGCCAGCAGCTCCCTACGGACAGAGAACACTGAAGCTTTCTTT. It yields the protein CASSSLRTENTEAFF.

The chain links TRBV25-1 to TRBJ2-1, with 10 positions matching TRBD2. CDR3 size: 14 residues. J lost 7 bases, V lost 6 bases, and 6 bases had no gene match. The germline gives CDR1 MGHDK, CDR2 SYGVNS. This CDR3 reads CASRPAGGRNEQFF. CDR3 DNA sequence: TGTGCCAGCAGACCAGCGGGGGGGCGTAATGAGCAGTTCTTC.

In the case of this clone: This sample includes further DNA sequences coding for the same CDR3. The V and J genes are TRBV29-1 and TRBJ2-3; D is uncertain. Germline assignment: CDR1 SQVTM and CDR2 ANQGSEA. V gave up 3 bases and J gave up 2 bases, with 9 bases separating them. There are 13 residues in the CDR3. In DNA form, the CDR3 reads TGCAGCGTTGACCTGGGGTCCACAGATACGCAGTATTTT. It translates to CSVDLGSTDTQYF.

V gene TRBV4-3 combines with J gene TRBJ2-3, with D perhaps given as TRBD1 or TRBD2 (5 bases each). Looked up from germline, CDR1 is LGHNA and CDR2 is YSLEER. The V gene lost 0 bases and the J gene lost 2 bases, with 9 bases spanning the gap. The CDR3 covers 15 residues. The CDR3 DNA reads TGCGCCAGCAGCCAAGATGAGGGGACCACAGATACGCAGTATTTT. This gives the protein CASSQDEGTTDTQYF.

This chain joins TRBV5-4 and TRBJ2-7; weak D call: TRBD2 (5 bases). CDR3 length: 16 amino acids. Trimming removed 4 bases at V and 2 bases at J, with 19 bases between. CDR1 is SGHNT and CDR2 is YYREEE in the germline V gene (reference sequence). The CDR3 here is CASSAAGGLLTYEQYF. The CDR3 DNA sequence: TGTGCCAGCAGCGCGGCCGGAGGACTTTTAACCTACGAGCAGTACTTC.

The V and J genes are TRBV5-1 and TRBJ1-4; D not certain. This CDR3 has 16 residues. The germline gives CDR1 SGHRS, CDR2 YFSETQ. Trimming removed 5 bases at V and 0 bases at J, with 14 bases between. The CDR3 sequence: CASRGSTSATNEKLFF. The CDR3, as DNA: TGCGCCAGCAGGGGGTCTACATCCGCAACTAATGAAAAACTGTTTTTT.

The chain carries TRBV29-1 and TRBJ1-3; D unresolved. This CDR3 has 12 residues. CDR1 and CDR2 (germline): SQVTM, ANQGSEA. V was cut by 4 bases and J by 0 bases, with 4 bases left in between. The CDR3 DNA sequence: TGCAGCGTTGGCATCTCTGGAAACACCATATATTTT. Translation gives CSVGISGNTIYF.

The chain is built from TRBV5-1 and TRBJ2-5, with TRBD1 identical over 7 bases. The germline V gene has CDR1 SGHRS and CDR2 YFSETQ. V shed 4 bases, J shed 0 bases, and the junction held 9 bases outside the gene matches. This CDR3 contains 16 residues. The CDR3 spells CASSANPQGYQETQYF. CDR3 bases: TGCGCCAGCAGCGCAAACCCACAGGGGTACCAAGAGACCCAGTACTTC.

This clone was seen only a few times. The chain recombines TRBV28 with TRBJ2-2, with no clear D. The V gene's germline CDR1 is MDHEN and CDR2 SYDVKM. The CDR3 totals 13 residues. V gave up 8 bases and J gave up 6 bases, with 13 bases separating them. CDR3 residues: CASVPLVPGELFF. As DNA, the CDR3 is TGTGCCAGCGTTCCCTTAGTTCCCGGGGAGCTGTTTTTT. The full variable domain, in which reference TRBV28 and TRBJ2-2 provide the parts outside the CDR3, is DVKVTQSSRYLVKRTGEKVFLECVQDMDHENMFWYRQDPGLGLRLIYFSYDVKMKEKGDIPEGYSVSREKKERFSLILESASTNQTSMYLCASVPLVPGELFFGEGSRLTVL.

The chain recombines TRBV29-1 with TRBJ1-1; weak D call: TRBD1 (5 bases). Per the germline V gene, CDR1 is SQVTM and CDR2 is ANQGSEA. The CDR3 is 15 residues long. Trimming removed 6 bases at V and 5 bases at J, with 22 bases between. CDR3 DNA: TGCAGCGTGGACACGGCCCCCCGGGCCCTTACTGAAGCTTTCTTT. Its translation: CSVDTAPRALTEAFF.

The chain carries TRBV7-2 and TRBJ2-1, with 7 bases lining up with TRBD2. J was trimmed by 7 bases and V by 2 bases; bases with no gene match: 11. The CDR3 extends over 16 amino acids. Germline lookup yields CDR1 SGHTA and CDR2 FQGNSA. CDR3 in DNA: TGTGCCAGCAGCTTACGGCCTGGCGGGAGTTGGAATGAGCAGTTCTTC. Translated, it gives CASSLRPGGSWNEQFF.

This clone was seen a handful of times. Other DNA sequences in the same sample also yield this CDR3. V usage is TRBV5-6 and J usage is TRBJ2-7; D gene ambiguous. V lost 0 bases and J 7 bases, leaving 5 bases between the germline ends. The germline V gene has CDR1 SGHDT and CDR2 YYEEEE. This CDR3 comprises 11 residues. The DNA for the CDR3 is TGTGCCAGCAGCTTGGCCGGAGAGCAGTACTTC. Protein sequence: CASSLAGEQYF.

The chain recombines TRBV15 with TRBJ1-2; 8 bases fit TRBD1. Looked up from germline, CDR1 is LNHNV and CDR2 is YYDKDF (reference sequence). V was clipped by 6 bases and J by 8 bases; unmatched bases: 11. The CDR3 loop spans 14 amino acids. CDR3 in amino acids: CATRTGQGERGYTF. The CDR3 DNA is TGTGCCACCAGGACCGGACAGGGAGAAAGGGGCTACACCTTC.

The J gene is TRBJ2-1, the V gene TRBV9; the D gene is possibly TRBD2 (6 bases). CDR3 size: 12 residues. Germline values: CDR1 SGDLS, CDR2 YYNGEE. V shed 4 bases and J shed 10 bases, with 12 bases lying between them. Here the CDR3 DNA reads TGTGCCAGCAGCCGGAGGGACGACGAGCAGTTCTTC. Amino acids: CASSRRDDEQFF. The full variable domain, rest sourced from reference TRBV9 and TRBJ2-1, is DSGVTQTPKHLITATGQRVTLRCSPRSGDLSVYWYQQSLDQGLQFLIQYYNGEERAKGNILERFSAQQFPDLHSELNLSSLELGDSALYFCASSRRDDEQFFGPGTRLTVL.

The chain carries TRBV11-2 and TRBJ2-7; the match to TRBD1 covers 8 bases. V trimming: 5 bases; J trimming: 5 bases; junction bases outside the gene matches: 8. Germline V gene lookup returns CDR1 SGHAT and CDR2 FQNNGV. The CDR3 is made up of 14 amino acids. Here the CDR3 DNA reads TGTGCCAGCAGCCTAAAGGACAGGGCGGACGAGCAGTACTTC. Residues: CASSLKDRADEQYF. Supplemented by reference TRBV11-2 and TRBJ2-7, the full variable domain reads EAGVAQSPRYKIIEKRQSVAFWCNPISGHATLYWYQQILGQGPKLLIQFQNNGVVDDSQLPKDRFSAERLKGVDSTLKIQPAKLEDSAVYLCASSLKDRADEQYFGPGTRLTVT.

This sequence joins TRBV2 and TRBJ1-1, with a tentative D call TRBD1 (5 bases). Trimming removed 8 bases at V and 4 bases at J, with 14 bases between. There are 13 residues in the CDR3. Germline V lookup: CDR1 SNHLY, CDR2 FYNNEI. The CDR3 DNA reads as TGTGCCAGCGAGGGATATGGGACCACTGAAGCTTTCTTT. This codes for CASEGYGTTEAFF.

The CDR3 protein is CASSPTGVYGYTF. The CDR3, as DNA: TGTGCCAGCAGCCCGACGGGAGTCTATGGCTACACCTTC. The rearrangement uses TRBV7-9 and TRBJ1-2, with D uncertain. The CDR3 loop spans 13 amino acids. The germline V gene encodes CDR1 SEHNR and CDR2 FQNEAQ (reference sequence). With 5 bases removed from V and 4 bases from J, the gap between germline ends came to 11 bases.